The table lists the clone carrying this T cell receptor (beta chain) with a few counts. Its antigen is unknown. V gave up 2 bases and J gave up 0 bases, with 11 bases separating them. The CDR3 is made up of 16 amino acids. Germline V gene data show CDR1 as MNHEY and CDR2 as SVGAGI. The sample originates from a study of cytomegalovirus exposure and HLA in healthy donors. Whole-study results and caveats: What a later analysis reportedly showed was that an Asian-associated ancestry cluster had fewer N-insertions than the roughly 700-donor mean. Later genetic work tied a missense DCLRE1C variant to beta-chain V and J trimming. An analysis done earlier found most TCR beta V segments productive about 87% or about 30% of the time.

Amplification used 60 Vbeta primers and 13 Jbeta primers. Here immunoSEQ multiplex PCR was the method, and the copy in TCRdb shows in-frame clones only, minus some. The sample has 110,000 to 150,000 clones, around a tenth seen once; the top ten hold about 1.9%. Each of the donors was a healthy bone marrow donor. The sequence was collected from a man between 50 and 59 years old in good health and CMV-seronegative. This rearrangement joins TRBV6-5 to TRBJ1-3; no definite D call. Material: PBMCs. The DNA for the CDR3 is TGTGCCAGCAGTTACAACCAGGCGAGCTCTGGAAACACCATATATTTT. It yields the protein CASSYNQASSGNTIYF.